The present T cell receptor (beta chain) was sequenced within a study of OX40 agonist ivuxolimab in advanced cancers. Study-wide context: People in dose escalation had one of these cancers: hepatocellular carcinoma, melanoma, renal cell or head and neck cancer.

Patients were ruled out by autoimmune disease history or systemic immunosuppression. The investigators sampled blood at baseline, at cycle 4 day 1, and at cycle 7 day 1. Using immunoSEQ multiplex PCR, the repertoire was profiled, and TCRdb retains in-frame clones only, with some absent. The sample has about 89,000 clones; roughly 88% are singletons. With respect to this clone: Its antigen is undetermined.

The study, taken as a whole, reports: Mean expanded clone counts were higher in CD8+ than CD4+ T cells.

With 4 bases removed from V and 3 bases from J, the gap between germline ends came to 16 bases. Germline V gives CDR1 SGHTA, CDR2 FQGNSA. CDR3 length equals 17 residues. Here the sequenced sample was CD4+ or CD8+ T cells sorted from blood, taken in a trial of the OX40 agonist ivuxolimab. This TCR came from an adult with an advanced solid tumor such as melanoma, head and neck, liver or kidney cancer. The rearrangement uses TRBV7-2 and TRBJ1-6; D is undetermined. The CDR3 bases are TGTGCCAGCAGCTCCAACAGAAGAAATGTCTATAATTCACCCCTCCACTTT. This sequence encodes CASSSNRRNVYNSPLHF.